The 10 T cell receptor beta chains given below trace back to one sample, sequenced in a study of metastatic and nonmetastatic thyroid tumors. Every patient underwent thyroid surgery untreated. TCRdb redid the clone calls on the PCR reads using MiXCR. This table holds about 16,000 clones, roughly 24% found once. The specimen was tumor tissue. All receptors come from a male donor with papillary thyroid cancer or a benign thyroid nodule (not recorded which). Some clones in this sample may be carry-over from other donors' samples.

V is TRBV6-5 and J is TRBJ2-2; D is perhaps TRBD1 (7 bases). The CDR3 totals 15 residues. CDR1 and CDR2 from the germline V gene are MNHEY and SVGAGI. Trimming left V 4 bases short and J 2 bases short, with 11 bases between. The CDR3 protein is CASSLGGGNTGELFF. DNA of the CDR3: TGTGCCAGCAGTTTAGGAGGGGGCAACACCGGGGAGCTGTTTTTT.

In DNA, the CDR3 is TGTGCCAGCAGGTCGGAATTATACGGCTACACCTTC. Translated, it gives CASRSELYGYTF. The chain links TRBV6-1 to TRBJ1-2, with no clear D. The CDR3 has 12 amino acids. V was cut by 6 bases and J by 8 bases, with 13 bases left in between. Germline-derived CDR1 and CDR2 are MNHNS and SASEGT.

The chain employs TRBV5-1 and TRBJ1-4, with D perhaps TRBD1 (5 bases). The ends were cut back, 4 bases at V and 6 bases at J, with 13 bases in the middle. Germline lookup yields CDR1 SGHRS and CDR2 YFSETQ. The CDR3 is made up of 14 amino acids. In DNA form, the CDR3 reads TGCGCCAGCAGCGAACAGGTAGGGTATGAAAAACTGTTTTTT. This codes for CASSEQVGYEKLFF.

Many counts were recorded for this clone. The V call is TRBV20-1, the J call TRBJ2-2; TRBD2 is a possible D gene (6 bases). The CDR3 extends over 13 amino acids. In germline, CDR1 is DFQATT, CDR2 SNEGSKA (reference sequence). V gave up 5 bases and J gave up 0 bases, with 7 bases separating them. CDR3 sequence (DNA): TGCAGTGCTGGCGGGGCGAACACCGGGGAGCTGTTTTTT. It is translated as CSAGGANTGELFF.

The chain employs TRBV5-1 and TRBJ2-3; D ambiguous. Germline assignment: CDR1 SGHRS and CDR2 YFSETQ. The ends were cut back, 0 bases at V and 1 base at J, with 9 bases in the middle. The CDR3 sequence is 15 residues long. CDR3 amino acids: CASSLGFEGTDTQYF. For the CDR3, the DNA is TGCGCCAGCAGCTTGGGCTTTGAGGGCACAGATACGCAGTATTTT. Looking up the rest from reference TRBV5-1 and TRBJ2-3 gives the full variable domain: KAGVTQTPRYLIKTRGQQVTLSCSPISGHRSVSWYQQTPGQGLQFLFEYFSETQRNKGNFPGRFSGRQFSNSRSEMNVSTLELGDSALYLCASSLGFEGTDTQYFGPGTRLTVL.

This clone appeared a few times. Its ends do not fully match the called genes, so a read error is possible. The chain has TRBV19 and TRBJ1-1; D unresolved. The CDR3 is made up of 14 amino acids. Germline CDR1 is LNHDA and CDR2 is SQIVND (reference sequence). For the CDR3, the DNA is TGTGCCAGTATTATATGGACCGGGTGGACTGAAGCTTTCTTT. Translated: CASIIWTGWTEAFF.

The V and J genes are TRBV4-3 and TRBJ1-2; D not certain. The germline V gene encodes CDR1 LGHNA and CDR2 YSLEER. The V and J ends lost 0 bases and 4 bases respectively, with 15 bases between them. This CDR3 has 16 residues. The CDR3 sequence: CASSQDYRNFGYGYTF. The DNA of the CDR3 is TGCGCCAGCAGCCAAGATTACCGCAACTTTGGCTATGGCTACACCTTC.

This clone is termed medium-sized (0.01 to 0.1%). This chain links TRBV6-1 with TRBJ2-7; 8 bases align to TRBD1. The germline V gene has CDR1 MNHNS and CDR2 SASEGT. The CDR3 length is 16 residues. With V trimmed by 4 bases and J by 1 base, 9 bases remained unmatched. CDR3 bases: TGTGCCAGCAGTGCCCGGACAGGGAGGTTTTCCTACGAGCAGTACTTC. This translates into CASSARTGRFSYEQYF.

In this sample, this clone turned up many times. The chain uses TRBV20-1 and TRBJ2-5; TRBD2 agrees at 8 bases. Per the germline V gene, CDR1 is DFQATT and CDR2 is SNEGSKA (reference sequence). Trimming removed 6 bases from V and 0 bases from J; junction bases left unmatched: 9. The CDR3 spans 15 residues. Here the CDR3 reads CSARTSREYQETQYF. As DNA, the CDR3 is TGCAGTGCGCGGACTAGCCGCGAGTACCAAGAGACCCAGTACTTC.

Of note for this clone: Relative to the germline gene, one junction end is altered; a read error may explain this. The chain's CDR3 is CTSSSQTAHYGTGGLFF. The CDR3 nucleotides are TGTACCAGCAGCTCGCAGACAGCCCATTATGGAACCGGGGGGCTGTTTTTT. V is TRBV3-1 and J is TRBJ2-2, with TRBD2 as a possible D gene (6 bases). CDR1 and CDR2 from the germline V gene are LGHDT and YNNKEL (reference sequence). The length of the CDR3 is 17 residues.